Described below is a single T cell receptor (beta chain) sequence and its context. This sample was taken from a study of blood T cell repertoires in COVID-19. Study context: The study drew acute and convalescent COVID-19 samples from the United States, Italy and Spain. Sample material is recorded as cDNA or gDNA derived from T cells, B-cell-depleted T cells, or PBMCs.

This table comes from immunoSEQ multiplex PCR, and its TCRdb copy is limited to in-frame clones, with some not included. The table lists 280,000 or so clones, 85% of them singletons, with roughly 2.5% in the top ten. Self-reported history from a screening survey and questionnaire set each donor's cohort. Recovery among Cohort 3 donors was established by two negative PCRs, clearance, or symptom resolution. This CDR3 has 15 residues. Per the germline V gene, CDR1 is SGHRS and CDR2 is YFSETQ. Germline trimming cut 3 bases from V and 3 bases from J; bases unmatched to any gene: 8. The sequence was obtained from a woman aged 50 to 60 who had recovered from COVID-19. The sequencing input was PBMCs or T cells enriched from blood (not recorded which). The genes are TRBV5-1 and TRBJ1-1; 7 bases are shared with TRBD1. The CDR3 sequence: CASSSLGGADTEAFF. CDR3 bases: TGCGCCAGCAGCTCTTTAGGGGGCGCCGACACTGAAGCTTTCTTT.